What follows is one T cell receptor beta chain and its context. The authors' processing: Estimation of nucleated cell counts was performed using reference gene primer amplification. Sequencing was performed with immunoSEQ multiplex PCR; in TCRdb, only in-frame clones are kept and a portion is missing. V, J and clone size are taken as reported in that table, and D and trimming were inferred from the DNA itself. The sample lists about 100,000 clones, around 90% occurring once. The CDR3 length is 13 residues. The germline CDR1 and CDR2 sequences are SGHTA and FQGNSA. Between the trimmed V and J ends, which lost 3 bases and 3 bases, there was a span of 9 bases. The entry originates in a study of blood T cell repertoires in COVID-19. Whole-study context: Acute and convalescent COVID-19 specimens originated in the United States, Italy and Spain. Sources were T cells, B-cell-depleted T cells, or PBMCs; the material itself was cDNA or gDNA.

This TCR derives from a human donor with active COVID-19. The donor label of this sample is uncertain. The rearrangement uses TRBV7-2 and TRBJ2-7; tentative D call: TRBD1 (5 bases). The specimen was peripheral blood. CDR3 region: CASSFDSNYEQYF. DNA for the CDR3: TGTGCCAGCAGCTTCGACAGCAACTACGAGCAGTACTTC. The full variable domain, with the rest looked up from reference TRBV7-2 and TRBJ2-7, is GAGVSQSPSNKVTEKGKDVELRCDPISGHTALYWYRQSLGQGLEFLIYFQGNSAPDKSGLPSDRFSAERTGGSVSTLTIQRTQQEDSAVYLCASSFDSNYEQYFGPGTRLTVT.